This T cell receptor beta chain was obtained from a study of blood T cell repertoires in COVID-19. Clinical histories supplied by participants themselves formed the basis of cohort assignment. V was clipped by 0 bases and J by 6 bases; unmatched bases: 6. CDR3 length: 15 residues. The germline CDR1 and CDR2 sequences are MNHNS and SASEGT. Per the original methods: Researchers report that nucleated cell counts were estimated from reference gene primer amplification. Sequencing used immunoSEQ multiplex PCR; TCRdb keeps in-frame clones, though not all of them. That table is the source of V, J and clone size, and D and trimming were worked out from the DNA. The profile shows 390,000 or so clones, around nine tenths of them singletons.

The sample consisted of PBMCs or T cells enriched from blood (not recorded which). The rearrangement joins TRBV6-1 to TRBJ2-3; 7 bases agree with TRBD2. The receptor comes from a woman aged 45 to 65 who had recovered from COVID-19. The chain's CDR3 is CASSEAPGLLDTQYF. CDR3 nucleotides: TGTGCCAGCAGTGAAGCCCCGGGACTATTGGATACGCAGTATTTT.